The 10 T cell receptor beta chains reported below all come from one sample, sequenced in a study of post-analysis software for immune sequencing data (dated by TCRdb to about 2015). Their antigen targets remain unknown. Library prep was done by PCR. Sequencing relied on an Illumina HiSeq 2500. To reduce PCR and sequencing biases, unique molecular identifiers were built into the TCR beta cDNA libraries. TCRdb reran the public reads through fastp at Q25 and MiXCR, keeping productive beta chains. All rows with the same CDR3 protein become a single entry with the most common DNA and genes. Here the sample has roughly 400,000 distinct CDR3 sequences; 39% occur a single time. The ten biggest clones cover around 8% of the sample. On the study overall, not on this receptor specifically: Roughly 5 TRBV segments, including TRBV5-6, TRBV5-1 and TRBV20-1, were significantly more frequent in patients than controls.

Sequencing used blood. The receptors shown here come from a girl aged 2 to 9 with multiple sclerosis.

The chain carries TRBV7-9 and TRBJ2-7; perhaps TRBD1 as D (6 bases). Germline lookup yields CDR1 SEHNR and CDR2 FQNEAQ (reference sequence). The CDR3 totals 13 residues. V was trimmed by 7 bases and J by 0 bases, leaving 10 bases between them. In DNA form, the CDR3 reads TGTGCCAGCACCGGACAGAGCTCCTACGAGCAGTACTTC. It translates to CASTGQSSYEQYF.

This clonotype was recorded a few times. V usage is TRBV5-1 and J usage is TRBJ2-5; D gene uncertain. The CDR3 runs 15 residues. Germline loops: CDR1 SGHRS, CDR2 YFSETQ. V lost 0 bases and J 3 bases, leaving 12 bases between the germline ends. The CDR3 here is CASSLGPPLKETQYF. The CDR3, as DNA: TGCGCCAGCAGCTTGGGACCCCCCCTTAAAGAGACCCAGTACTTC.

This chain uses TRBV4-3 with TRBJ1-6, with D perhaps matching TRBD1 (6 bases). Germline V gene lookup returns CDR1 LGHNA and CDR2 YSLEER. CDR3 length equals 17 residues. The V end was cut by 3 bases, the J end by 6 bases, with 18 bases between. CDR3 loop: CASSQWNLQGLNSPLHF. For the CDR3, the DNA is TGCGCCAGCAGCCAGTGGAACCTACAGGGACTTAATTCACCCCTCCACTTT.

The chain recombines TRBV5-1 with TRBJ2-1; D unresolved. Germline CDR1 is SGHRS and CDR2 is YFSETQ. Trimming took off 1 base at V and 8 bases at J, with 4 bases between the two ends. This CDR3 is built from 11 residues. The DNA for the CDR3 is TGCGCCAGCAGCTTGTTTCATGAGCAGTTCTTC. Translating gives CASSLFHEQFF.

This clonotype was recorded a few times. The rearrangement uses TRBV4-3 and TRBJ1-6; the D gene is possibly TRBD1 (5 bases). V was trimmed by 0 bases and J by 0 bases, leaving 12 bases between them. The CDR3 has 18 residues. Germline V gives CDR1 LGHNA, CDR2 YSLEER. CDR3 residues: CASSQDGAGSSYNSPLHF. The CDR3 DNA reads TGCGCCAGCAGCCAAGATGGGGCAGGGAGCTCCTATAATTCACCCCTCCACTTT.

This chain joins TRBV5-1 and TRBJ2-5; 10 bases are shared with TRBD2. V trimming: 0 bases; J trimming: 13 bases; junction bases outside the gene matches: 12. Germline CDR1 is SGHRS and CDR2 is YFSETQ. The CDR3 spans 15 residues. In nucleotides, the CDR3 is TGCGCCAGCAGCTTGGTTCTAGCGGGGGATCAGGTGCGGTACTTC. It encodes CASSLVLAGDQVRYF.

The J gene is TRBJ1-5, the V gene TRBV20-1, with TRBD1 identical over 10 bases. J was trimmed by 3 bases and V by 6 bases; bases with no gene match: 5. CDR1 and CDR2 (germline): DFQATT, SNEGSKA (reference sequence). The CDR3 spans 14 residues. Here the CDR3 reads CSARDRGSNQPQHF. CDR3 DNA sequence: TGCAGTGCCAGGGACAGGGGCTCCAATCAGCCCCAGCATTTT.

The chain is built from TRBV4-1 and TRBJ2-7; D is unresolved. The CDR3 length is 13 residues. Looked up from germline, CDR1 is MGHRA and CDR2 is YSYEKL. V lost 4 bases, J lost 3 bases, and 10 bases lay in between. CDR3 sequence: CASSPSEYYEQYF. The CDR3 nucleotides are TGCGCCAGCAGCCCATCGGAGTACTACGAGCAGTACTTC.

J is TRBJ2-5 and V is TRBV6-5; TRBD2 is a possible D gene (6 bases). The CDR3 contains 13 residues. CDR1 is MNHEY and CDR2 is SVGAGI in the germline V gene. V was shortened by 6 bases and J by 2 bases, with 10 bases between the two germline ends. The CDR3 loop reads CASSIREQETQYF. The CDR3 coding sequence is TGTGCCAGCAGCATCCGGGAGCAAGAGACCCAGTACTTC.

The chain joins TRBV15 to TRBJ1-6; D perhaps matches TRBD1 (5 bases). The germline V and J ends were trimmed by 1 base and 7 bases, with 14 bases remaining between them. The length of the CDR3 is 16 residues. CDR1 is LNHNV and CDR2 is YYDKDF in the germline V gene (reference sequence). CDR3 loop: CATSRAAGRVNSPLHF. CDR3 nucleotides: TGTGCCACCAGCAGAGCGGCAGGGAGGGTAAATTCACCCCTCCACTTT.